Listed below are T cell receptor beta chains from one sample, sequenced in a study of early T cells in non-severe SARS-CoV-2 infection. In TCRdb, the 5' RACE reads were re-called with MiXCR into one record per CDR3 protein. The sample contains tens of thousands of distinct CDR3 sequences, 12% of which appear only once. Material: whole blood. The source is an adult who was a healthcare worker with PCR-confirmed SARS-CoV-2 infection or an uninfected control (not recorded which). CDR3s include the opening cysteine and the closing phenylalanine or tryptophan. D genes are given only for firm matches. Part of the rows lack a size; the others show once, few, many or a class for expanded clones.

few	TRBV6-5	TRBD2	TRBJ2-7	CASSYSSGGVSYEQYF	TGTGCCAGCAGTTACTCGAGCGGGGGCGTCTCCTACGAGCAGTACTTC
.	TRBV5-4	TRBD1	TRBJ1-4	CASSLGAGGDGKLFF	TGTGCCAGCAGCTTGGGGGCAGGGGGAGACGGAAAACTGTTTTTT
many	TRBV7-2	.	TRBJ1-1	CASSLAGSRNTEAFF	TGTGCCAGCAGCTTAGCGGGCTCTAGGAACACTGAAGCTTTCTTT
.	TRBV9	TRBD1	TRBJ1-2	CASSAGGAGYGYTF	TGTGCCAGCAGCGCAGGGGGCGCCGGCTATGGCTACACCTTC
many	TRBV12-3/TRBV12-4	.	TRBJ2-5	CASSLGGPDRGTQYF	TGTGCCAGCAGTTTGGGCGGACCCGATCGGGGGACCCAGTACTTC
.	TRBV20-1	.	TRBJ1-2	CSAMPYGYTF	TGCAGTGCTATGCCCTATGGCTACACCTTC
.	TRBV20-1	.	TRBJ1-2	CSASGTVYGYTF	TGCAGTGCTAGCGGGACGGTCTATGGCTACACCTTC
many	TRBV7-6	TRBD1	TRBJ2-7	CASSSRTGPSYEQYF	TGTGCCAGCAGCTCTCGGACAGGACCTTCCTACGAGCAGTACTTC
.	TRBV5-1	.	TRBJ1-1	CASSQRTTGLNTEAFF	TGCGCCAGCAGCCAACGGACGACAGGATTGAACACTGAAGCTTTCTTT
many	TRBV11-2	.	TRBJ1-2	CASSLGGAGGYTF	TGTGCCAGCAGCTTAGGAGGAGCGGGGGGCTACACCTTC
few	TRBV21-1	.	TRBJ1-5	CASPQTVGLWWNQPQHF	TGTGCCAGCCCCCAGACAGTAGGGTTGTGGTGGAATCAGCCCCAGCATTTT
many	TRBV27	.	TRBJ1-5	CASSSYRSNQPQHF	TGTGCCAGCAGTTCGTATCGGTCGAATCAGCCCCAGCATTTT
.	TRBV2	TRBD1	TRBJ1-3	CASTQGFGNTIYF	TGTGCCAGCACACAGGGGTTCGGAAACACCATATATTTT
.	TRBV29-1	.	TRBJ2-1	CSAPPGSMGYNEQFF	TGCAGCGCTCCACCGGGATCCATGGGTTACAATGAGCAGTTCTTC
many	TRBV6-6	.	TRBJ1-3	CASSLDSSSGNTIYF	TGTGCCAGCAGTCTGGACAGCAGCTCTGGAAACACCATATATTTT
.	TRBV29-1	.	TRBJ2-1	CSVERQGGNEQFF	TGCAGCGTTGAAAGACAGGGAGGGAATGAGCAGTTCTTC
.	TRBV3-1	.	TRBJ2-2	CASSQELARIGELFF	TGTGCCAGCAGCCAAGAATTAGCTCGGATAGGGGAGCTGTTTTTT
many	TRBV7-2	TRBD2	TRBJ2-5	CASSFKRGGALGETQYF	TGTGCCAGCAGCTTCAAGCGGGGGGGCGCTTTGGGAGAGACCCAGTACTTC
.	TRBV6-6	TRBD1	TRBJ1-5	CASSFLQGGNQPQHF	TGTGCCAGCAGTTTCCTCCAGGGGGGCAATCAGCCCCAGCATTTT
many	TRBV4-3	.	TRBJ1-4	CASSQGTSTNEKLFF	TGCGCCAGCAGCCAAGGGACCTCAACTAATGAAAAACTGTTTTTT
many	TRBV3-1	.	TRBJ1-4	CASSWRQPSVEKLFF	TGTGCCAGCAGCTGGAGACAGCCGTCCGTTGAAAAACTGTTTTTT
many	TRBV15	TRBD2	TRBJ2-1	CATSRAFGTINNEQFF	TGTGCCACCAGCAGAGCATTCGGGACTATAAACAATGAGCAGTTCTTC
.	TRBV10-3	TRBD1	TRBJ2-6	CATEDRVTGANVLTF	TGTGCCACCGAAGACAGGGTGACAGGGGCCAACGTCCTGACTTTC
.	TRBV5-6	.	TRBJ2-3	CASSPTGSTDTQYF	TGTGCCAGCAGCCCTACGGGGAGCACAGATACGCAGTATTTT
many	TRBV6-1	TRBD1	TRBJ1-5	CASLAQDRGHNQPQHF	TGTGCCAGCCTAGCCCAGGACAGGGGCCACAATCAGCCCCAGCATTTT
few	TRBV10-3	.	TRBJ2-7	CASGAPYEQYF	TGTGCCAGCGGGGCACCCTACGAGCAGTACTTC
few	TRBV20-1	TRBD1	TRBJ1-6	CSAIRDSENSPLHF	TGCAGTGCTATCCGGGACAGTGAGAATTCACCCCTCCACTTT
many	TRBV11-2	.	TRBJ2-2	CAVDGGELFF	TGTGCGGTGGACGGCGGGGAGCTGTTTTTT
many	TRBV18	.	TRBJ2-1	CASSGDRVGNEQFF	TGTGCCAGCTCAGGTGACCGGGTCGGTAATGAGCAGTTCTTC
many	TRBV30	.	TRBJ1-1	CAHDTGGTEAFF	TGTGCTCATGATACGGGGGGGACTGAAGCTTTCTTT
.	TRBV29-1	.	TRBJ2-1	CSVDRGQYNEQFF	TGCAGCGTTGACAGGGGACAATACAATGAGCAGTTCTTC
few	TRBV27	.	TRBJ1-1	CASSFLGRYAMNTEAFF	TGTGCCAGCAGTTTCCTTGGGAGATACGCCATGAACACTGAAGCTTTCTTT
.	TRBV12-5	.	TRBJ2-7	CASGLEKDSYEQYF	TGTGCTAGTGGTTTGGAGAAAGATTCCTACGAGCAGTACTTC
many	TRBV5-1	.	TRBJ2-2	CASSLGSSLTGELFF	TGCGCCAGCAGCTTGGGTAGTTCCCTGACCGGGGAGCTGTTTTTT
many	TRBV29-1	.	TRBJ1-2	CSVENDRSGYTF	TGCAGCGTTGAAAACGACAGATCTGGCTACACCTTC
many	TRBV9	TRBD2	TRBJ2-3	CASSAIAGGPTDTQYF	TGTGCCAGCAGCGCCATAGCGGGAGGGCCTACAGATACGCAGTATTTT
few	TRBV6-5	TRBD2	TRBJ2-5	CASSYAWAGGLQETQYF	TGTGCCAGCAGTTACGCATGGGCCGGGGGACTACAAGAGACCCAGTACTTC
few	TRBV2	TRBD2	TRBJ2-7	CASSAGTSGRPGRYF	TGTGCCAGCAGTGCCGGGACTAGCGGGAGGCCCGGTCGGTACTTC
many	TRBV7-3	.	TRBJ2-5	CASSLAGNVQTQYF	TGTGCCAGCAGTTTGGCCGGGAATGTACAGACCCAGTACTTC
.	TRBV18	.	TRBJ2-2	CASSPGHPGELFF	TGTGCCAGCTCACCAGGCCACCCCGGGGAGCTGTTTTTT
few	TRBV6-2/TRBV6-3	.	TRBJ1-5	CASSPDMGGQPQHF	TGTGCCAGCAGTCCCGACATGGGAGGGCAGCCCCAGCATTTT
.	TRBV29-1	.	TRBJ1-1	CSVARTAVNTEAFF	TGCAGCGTTGCGAGGACAGCGGTGAACACTGAAGCTTTCTTT
.	TRBV2	.	TRBJ1-2	CASSLSHYGYTF	TGTGCCAGCAGCCTCAGCCACTATGGCTACACCTTC
few	TRBV5-5	.	TRBJ1-1	CASSLFVTEAFF	TGTGCCAGCAGCTTGTTCGTCACTGAAGCTTTCTTT
.	TRBV20-1	TRBD1	TRBJ2-7	CSANRGYEQYF	TGCAGTGCTAACAGGGGCTACGAGCAGTACTTC
once	TRBV10-2	.	TRBJ2-1	CASSELARVRNEQFF	TGCGCCAGCAGTGAGTTGGCGAGGGTTCGCAATGAGCAGTTCTTC
few	TRBV5-1	TRBD1	TRBJ2-7	CASSTGQASYEQYF	TGCGCCAGCAGCACGGGACAGGCTTCCTACGAGCAGTACTTC